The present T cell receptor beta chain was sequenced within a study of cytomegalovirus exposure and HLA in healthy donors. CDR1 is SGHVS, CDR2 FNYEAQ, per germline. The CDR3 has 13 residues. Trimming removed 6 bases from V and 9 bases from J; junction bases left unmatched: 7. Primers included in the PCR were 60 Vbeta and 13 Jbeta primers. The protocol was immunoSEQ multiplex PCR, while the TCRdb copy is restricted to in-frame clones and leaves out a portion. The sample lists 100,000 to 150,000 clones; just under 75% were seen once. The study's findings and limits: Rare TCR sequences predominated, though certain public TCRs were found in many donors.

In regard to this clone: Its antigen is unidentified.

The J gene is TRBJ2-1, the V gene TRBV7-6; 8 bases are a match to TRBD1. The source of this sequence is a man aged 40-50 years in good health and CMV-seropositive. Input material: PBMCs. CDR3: CASRRTGNSEQFF. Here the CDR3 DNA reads TGTGCCAGCAGGAGGACAGGGAACTCTGAGCAGTTCTTC. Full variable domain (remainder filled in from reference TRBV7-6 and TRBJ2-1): GAGVSQSPRYKVTKRGQDVALRCDPISGHVSLYWYRQALGQGPEFLTYFNYEAQQDKSGLPNDRFSAERPEGSISTLTIQRTEQRDSAMYRCASRRTGNSEQFFGPGTRLTVL.